The clone carrying this T cell receptor beta chain has just one count. The data stem from a study of control samples from healthy donors and cancer patients. Assay: immunoSEQ multiplex PCR; the TCRdb copy retains only in-frame clones and omits some. In the table there are 85,000 to 95,000 clones, around 80% of which are singletons. Trimming shortened V by 5 bases and J by 4 bases, and 14 bases separated the two germline ends. Germline CDR1 MNHEY, CDR2 SMNVEV (reference sequence). This CDR3 comprises 14 residues. This clonotype was sampled from a woman in her fifties or sixties in good health. V is TRBV27 and J is TRBJ1-1; TRBD1 might be the D (6 bases). The sample consisted of blood. In DNA, the CDR3 is TGTGCCAGCAGTCTCCTACAGGGCCCCACTGAAGCTTTCTTT. As protein: CASSLLQGPTEAFF.